Each of the 18 T cell receptor beta chains below was sequenced from the same sample in a study of technical replicates of blood from several donors. Method: immunoSEQ multiplex PCR; TCRdb's copy keeps in-frame clones and lacks some. The repertoire holds about 83,000 clones, with about 95% as singletons. The sample was T cells isolated from PBMCs. The receptors derive from a human donor in good health.

Concerning this clone itself: Additional DNA sequences in this sample encode the identical CDR3. The chain is built from TRBV28 and TRBJ2-7; maybe TRBD1 (5 bases). CDR3 length: 13 residues. With 6 bases removed from V and 1 base from J, the gap between germline ends came to 10 bases. Germline-derived CDR1 and CDR2 are MDHEN and SYDVKM. In DNA form, the CDR3 reads TGTGCCAGCAGCCTTACAGGTTCCTACGAGCAGTACTTC. Amino acids: CASSLTGSYEQYF.

This clone was recorded once. This chain connects TRBV7-9 to TRBJ2-2; possibly TRBD1 for D (6 bases). The CDR3 spans 16 residues. The germline CDR1 and CDR2 sequences are SEHNR and FQNEAQ (reference sequence). V lost 2 bases to trimming and J lost 1 base, with 11 bases between them. The CDR3 region is CASSLSGVRNTGELFF. The CDR3 DNA sequence: TGTGCCAGCAGCTTATCAGGGGTTAGGAACACCGGGGAGCTGTTTTTT.

This chain links TRBV11-3 with TRBJ2-7; 9 bases align to TRBD1. V was clipped by 6 bases and J by 2 bases; unmatched bases: 11. CDR3 size: 16 residues. Germline loops: CDR1 SGHNT, CDR2 YENEEA. In nucleotides, the CDR3 is TGTGCCAGCAGTCGAATTCCCGGGACAGGGACCTACGAGCAGTACTTC. Amino acids: CASSRIPGTGTYEQYF.

The gene calls are TRBV7-9 and TRBJ2-1, with 8 bases lining up with TRBD2. Germline V gives CDR1 SEHNR, CDR2 FQNEAQ (reference sequence). The CDR3 runs to 18 residues. The junction had 18 bases not matched to a gene; V was cut back by 1 base and J by 10 bases. The CDR3 DNA is TGTGCCAGCAGCTTAGTCCCCCTTACGGGAGCGGGAGCTAGGGAGCAGTTCTTC. Amino acid sequence: CASSLVPLTGAGAREQFF.

The rearrangement links TRBV27 to TRBJ2-3, with 8 positions matching TRBD1. This CDR3 region has 14 residues. V shed 11 bases and J 5 bases; nucleotides not matched to a gene: 12. In germline, CDR1 is MNHEY, CDR2 SMNVEV (reference sequence). The CDR3 region is CAGTRQGRGDTQYF. As DNA, the CDR3 is TGTGCCGGGACCCGACAGGGGCGAGGAGATACGCAGTATTTT.

The rearrangement uses TRBV5-6 and TRBJ2-3; possible D gene TRBD1, 6 bases. Trimming shortened V by 3 bases and J by 2 bases, and 25 bases separated the two germline ends. The length of the CDR3 is 19 residues. Germline V gene sequence: CDR1 SGHDT, CDR2 YYEEEE. CDR3 in DNA: TGTGCCAGCAGCTCCAAGACAGGCCTTACACTAATAAACACAGATACGCAGTATTTT. It translates to CASSSKTGLTLINTDTQYF.

The V and J genes are TRBV9 and TRBJ2-3; a weak D match, TRBD2 (5 bases). CDR1 and CDR2 from the germline V gene are SGDLS and YYNGEE. Between the trimmed V and J ends, which lost 0 bases and 4 bases, there was a span of 15 bases. This CDR3 contains 16 residues. The DNA for the CDR3 is TGTGCCAGCAGCGTAGCTTTAGTACTAGATGCAGATACGCAGTATTTT. Protein: CASSVALVLDADTQYF.

V and J are TRBV25-1 and TRBJ2-1; maybe TRBD2 (5 bases). CDR1 and CDR2 (germline): MGHDK, SYGVNS. The CDR3 runs to 17 residues. Trimming removed 1 base at V and 6 bases at J, with 19 bases between. The CDR3 region is CASSESVLAFYRNEQFF. The CDR3 DNA follows: TGTGCCAGCAGTGAATCCGTGCTAGCCTTTTACCGCAATGAGCAGTTCTTC.

The chain uses TRBV5-1 and TRBJ2-1, with 11 bases fitting TRBD1. Germline lookup yields CDR1 SGHRS and CDR2 YFSETQ. The CDR3 contains 17 residues. Germline trimming cut 0 bases from V and 6 bases from J; bases unmatched to any gene: 8. CDR3 nucleotides: TGCGCCAGCAGCTTGGGGCCGGACAGGGGGCGCGTCAATGAGCAGTTCTTC. Protein sequence: CASSLGPDRGRVNEQFF.

This chain connects TRBV5-1 to TRBJ1-2; weak D call: TRBD1 (5 bases). The germline V gene has CDR1 SGHRS and CDR2 YFSETQ. This CDR3 comprises 15 residues. V was cut by 4 bases and J by 6 bases, with 19 bases left in between. This chain's CDR3 is CASSLEGQGGNGYTF. The CDR3 nucleotides are TGCGCCAGCAGCCTAGAAGGCCAGGGAGGGAATGGCTACACCTTC.

The chain links TRBV16 to TRBJ2-1; 7 nucleotides agree with TRBD2. There are 14 residues in the CDR3. The germline V gene encodes CDR1 KGHSY and CDR2 FQNENV. V was clipped by 4 bases and J by 5 bases; unmatched bases: 5. The CDR3 DNA follows: TGTGCCAGCAGCCCGACTAGCACTCACAATGAGCAGTTCTTC. Protein: CASSPTSTHNEQFF.

This clone is a singleton in its sample. The chain links TRBV11-3 to TRBJ1-2; possibly TRBD1 for D (5 bases). Germline CDR1 and CDR2: SGHNT and YENEEA. The CDR3 consists of 19 residues. Trimming stripped 10 bases from V and 6 bases from J, with 36 bases between. The DNA of the CDR3 is TGTGCCACTTCAGACAGATGGGCCGTCTCTTCTCTCGGTGGGGATGGCTACACCTTC. Translation: CATSDRWAVSSLGGDGYTF.

The genes are TRBV2 and TRBJ2-5; weak D call: TRBD2 (5 bases). There are 16 residues in the CDR3. The V end was cut by 1 base, the J end by 7 bases, with 19 bases between. Per the germline V gene, CDR1 is SNHLY and CDR2 is FYNNEI. The CDR3 region has the DNA TGTGCCAGCAGTGAAGACCCTTACAGCTCCGGAGGGACCCAGTACTTC. Its protein product is CASSEDPYSSGGTQYF.

This rearrangement joins TRBV5-8 to TRBJ2-7; D possibly corresponds to TRBD1 (5 bases). Trimming shortened V by 6 bases and J by 7 bases, and 17 bases separated the two germline ends. The length of the CDR3 is 13 residues. Germline CDR1 and CDR2: SGHTS and YDEGEE. The CDR3 DNA is TGTGCCAGCACCATGAGTTCGACAGAAGAGCAGTACTTC. Translation gives CASTMSSTEEQYF.

The gene calls are TRBV5-1 and TRBJ2-5; a weak D match, TRBD1 (6 bases). Germline CDR1 and CDR2: SGHRS and YFSETQ. This CDR3 has 15 amino acids. Trimming took off 0 bases at V and 0 bases at J, with 9 bases between the two ends. DNA for the CDR3: TGCGCCAGCAGCTTGGCCGGACAGAACCAAGAGACCCAGTACTTC. Translation gives CASSLAGQNQETQYF.

V usage is TRBV7-9 and J usage is TRBJ1-5; TRBD1 is a possible D gene (6 bases). Trimming took off 5 bases at V and 7 bases at J, with 9 bases between the two ends. The CDR3 extends over 12 amino acids. Per the germline V gene, CDR1 is SEHNR and CDR2 is FQNEAQ (reference sequence). The CDR3 DNA sequence: TGTGCCAGCAGCCAGCAGGGGCAGCCCCAGCATTTT. Translated, it gives CASSQQGQPQHF.

This chain uses TRBV7-8 with TRBJ2-5; 7 bases agree with TRBD2. The V gene end was trimmed by 5 bases and the J gene end by 5 bases; junction bases not matched to a gene: 8. CDR3 size: 14 residues. Germline CDR1 SGHVS, CDR2 FQNEAQ. The CDR3 sequence is CASSHQFGRETQYF. CDR3 sequence (DNA): TGTGCCAGCAGCCACCAATTCGGGAGGGAGACCCAGTACTTC.

The chain employs TRBV7-9 and TRBJ2-6, with TRBD1 matching over 7 bases. Germline V gene lookup returns CDR1 SEHNR and CDR2 FQNEAQ (reference sequence). The CDR3 runs 14 residues. Trimming cost V 6 bases and J 4 bases; bases outside gene matches: 3. The CDR3 is CASRTGEGANVLTF. Written as DNA, the CDR3 is TGTGCCAGCAGAACAGGGGAAGGGGCCAACGTCCTGACTTTC.